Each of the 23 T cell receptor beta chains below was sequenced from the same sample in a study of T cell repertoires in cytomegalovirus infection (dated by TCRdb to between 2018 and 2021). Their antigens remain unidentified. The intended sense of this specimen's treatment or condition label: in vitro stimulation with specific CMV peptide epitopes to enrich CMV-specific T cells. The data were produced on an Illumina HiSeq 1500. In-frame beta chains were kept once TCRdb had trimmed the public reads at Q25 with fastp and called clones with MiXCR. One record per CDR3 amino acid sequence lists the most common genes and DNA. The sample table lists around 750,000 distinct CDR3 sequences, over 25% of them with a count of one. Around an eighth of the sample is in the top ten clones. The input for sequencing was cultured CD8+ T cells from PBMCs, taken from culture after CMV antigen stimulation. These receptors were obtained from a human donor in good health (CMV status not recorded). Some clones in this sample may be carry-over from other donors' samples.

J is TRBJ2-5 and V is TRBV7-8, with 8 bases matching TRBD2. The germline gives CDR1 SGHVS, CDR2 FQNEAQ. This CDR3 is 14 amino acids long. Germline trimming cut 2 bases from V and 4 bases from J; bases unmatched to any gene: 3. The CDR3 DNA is TGTGCCAGCAGCTTACTGCGGGGGGTAGAGACCCAGTACTTC. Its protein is CASSLLRGVETQYF.

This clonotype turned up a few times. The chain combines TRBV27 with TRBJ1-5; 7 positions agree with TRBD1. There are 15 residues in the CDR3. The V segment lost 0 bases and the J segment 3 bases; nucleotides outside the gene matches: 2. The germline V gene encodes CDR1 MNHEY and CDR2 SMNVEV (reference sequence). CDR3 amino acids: CASSLSTGINQPQHF. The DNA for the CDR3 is TGTGCCAGCAGTTTATCGACAGGGATCAATCAGCCCCAGCATTTT.

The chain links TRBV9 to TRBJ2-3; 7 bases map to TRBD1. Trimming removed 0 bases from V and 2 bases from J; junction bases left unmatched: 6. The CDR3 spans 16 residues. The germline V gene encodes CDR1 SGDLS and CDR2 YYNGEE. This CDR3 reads CASSVATRGLTDTQYF. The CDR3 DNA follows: TGTGCCAGCAGCGTAGCTACAAGGGGGCTCACAGATACGCAGTATTTT. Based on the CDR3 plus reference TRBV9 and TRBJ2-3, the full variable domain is DSGVTQTPKHLITATGQRVTLRCSPRSGDLSVYWYQQSLDQGLQFLIQYYNGEERAKGNILERFSAQQFPDLHSELNLSSLELGDSALYFCASSVATRGLTDTQYFGPGTRLTVL.

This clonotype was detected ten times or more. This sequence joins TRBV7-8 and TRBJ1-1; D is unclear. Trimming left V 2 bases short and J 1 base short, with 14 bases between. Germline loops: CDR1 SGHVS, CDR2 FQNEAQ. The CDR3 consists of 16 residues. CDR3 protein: CASSLWFMGSNTEAFF. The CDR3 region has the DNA TGTGCCAGCAGCTTATGGTTTATGGGGTCGAACACTGAAGCTTTCTTT. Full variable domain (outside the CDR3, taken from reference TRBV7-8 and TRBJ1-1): GAGVSQSPRYKVAKRGQDVALRCDPISGHVSLFWYQQALGQGPEFLTYFQNEAQLDKSGLPSDRFFAERPEGSVSTLKIQRTQQEDSAVYLCASSLWFMGSNTEAFFGQGTRLTVV.

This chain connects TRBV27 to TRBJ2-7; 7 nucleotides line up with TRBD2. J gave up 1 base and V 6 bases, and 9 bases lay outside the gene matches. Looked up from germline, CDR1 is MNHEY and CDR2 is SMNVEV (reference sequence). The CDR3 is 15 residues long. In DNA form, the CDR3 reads TGTGCCAGCAGCTACGGGACGGGGGGTTCCTACGAGCAGTACTTC. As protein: CASSYGTGGSYEQYF.

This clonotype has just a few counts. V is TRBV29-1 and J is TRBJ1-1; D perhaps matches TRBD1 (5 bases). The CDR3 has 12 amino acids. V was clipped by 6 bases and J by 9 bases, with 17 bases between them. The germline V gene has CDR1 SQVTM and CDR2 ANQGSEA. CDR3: CSVLRESLKAFF. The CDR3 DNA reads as TGCAGCGTCCTCAGGGAATCGCTGAAAGCTTTCTTT.

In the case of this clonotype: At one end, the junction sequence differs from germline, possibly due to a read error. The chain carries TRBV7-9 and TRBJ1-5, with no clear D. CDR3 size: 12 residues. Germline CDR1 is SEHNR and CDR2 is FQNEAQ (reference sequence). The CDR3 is CASSEPNLPRHF. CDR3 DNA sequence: TGTGCCAGCAGCGAACCTAATCTGCCCCGGCATTTT.

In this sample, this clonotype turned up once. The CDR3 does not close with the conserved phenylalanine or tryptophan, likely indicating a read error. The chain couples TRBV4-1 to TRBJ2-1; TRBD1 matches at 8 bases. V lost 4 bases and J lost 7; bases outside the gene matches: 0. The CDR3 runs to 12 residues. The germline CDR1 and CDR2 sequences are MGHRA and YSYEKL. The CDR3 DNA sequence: TGCGCCAGCAGCCGACAGGGGAATGAGCAGTTCTAC. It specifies CASSRQGNEQFY.

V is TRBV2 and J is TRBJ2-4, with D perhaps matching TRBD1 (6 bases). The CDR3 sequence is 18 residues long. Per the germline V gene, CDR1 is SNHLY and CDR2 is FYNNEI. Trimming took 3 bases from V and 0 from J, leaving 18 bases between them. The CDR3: CASSERGISFLAKNIQYF. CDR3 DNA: TGTGCCAGCAGTGAGAGGGGGATTTCTTTTCTAGCCAAAAACATTCAGTACTTC.

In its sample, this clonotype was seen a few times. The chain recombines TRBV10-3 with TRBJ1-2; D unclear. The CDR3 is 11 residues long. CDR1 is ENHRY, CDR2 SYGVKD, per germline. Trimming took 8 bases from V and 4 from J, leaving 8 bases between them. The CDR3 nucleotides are TGTGCCATCGGCGATTTCTATGGCTACACCTTC. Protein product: CAIGDFYGYTF.

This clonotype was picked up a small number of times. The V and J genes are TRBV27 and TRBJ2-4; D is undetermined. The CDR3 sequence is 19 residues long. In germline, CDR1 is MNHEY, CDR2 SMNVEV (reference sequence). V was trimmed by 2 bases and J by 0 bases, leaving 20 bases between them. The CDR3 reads CASSLPFTGPNLAKNIQYF. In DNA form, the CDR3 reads TGTGCCAGCAGTTTACCTTTTACGGGCCCTAATCTAGCCAAAAACATTCAGTACTTC.

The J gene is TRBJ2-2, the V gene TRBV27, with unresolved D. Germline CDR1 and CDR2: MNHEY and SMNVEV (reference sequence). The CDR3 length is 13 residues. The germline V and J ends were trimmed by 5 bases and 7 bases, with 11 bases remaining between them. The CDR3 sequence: CASSLDMIGELFF. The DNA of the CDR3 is TGTGCCAGCAGTCTTGACATGATCGGGGAGCTGTTTTTT.

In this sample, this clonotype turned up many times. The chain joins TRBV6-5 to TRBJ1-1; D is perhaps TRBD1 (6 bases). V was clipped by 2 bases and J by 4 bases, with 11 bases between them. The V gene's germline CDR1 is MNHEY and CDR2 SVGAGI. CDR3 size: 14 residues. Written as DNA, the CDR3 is TGTGCCAGCAGTTACGACAGGAAGGTCACTGAAGCTTTCTTT. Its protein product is CASSYDRKVTEAFF.

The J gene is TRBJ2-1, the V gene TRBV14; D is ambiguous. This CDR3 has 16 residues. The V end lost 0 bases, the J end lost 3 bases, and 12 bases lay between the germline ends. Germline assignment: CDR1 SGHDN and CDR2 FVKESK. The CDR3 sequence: CASSQEPGRIYNEQFF. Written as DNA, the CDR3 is TGTGCCAGCAGCCAAGAACCAGGCCGCATCTACAATGAGCAGTTCTTC.

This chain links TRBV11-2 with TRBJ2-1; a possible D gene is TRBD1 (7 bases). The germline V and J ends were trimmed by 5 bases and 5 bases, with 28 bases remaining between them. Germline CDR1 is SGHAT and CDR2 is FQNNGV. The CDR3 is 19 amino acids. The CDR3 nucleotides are TGTGCCAGCAGCCTATTGGGCGGGACAGAATTATATTGGGACAATGAGCAGTTCTTC. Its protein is CASSLLGGTELYWDNEQFF.

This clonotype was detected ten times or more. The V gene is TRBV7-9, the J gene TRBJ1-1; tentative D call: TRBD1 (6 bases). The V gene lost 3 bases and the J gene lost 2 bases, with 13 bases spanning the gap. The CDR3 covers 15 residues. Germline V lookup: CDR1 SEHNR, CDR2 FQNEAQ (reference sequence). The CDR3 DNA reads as TGTGCCAGCAGCTTGGAAGGGGGGCGAAACACTGAAGCTTTCTTT. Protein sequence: CASSLEGGRNTEAFF.

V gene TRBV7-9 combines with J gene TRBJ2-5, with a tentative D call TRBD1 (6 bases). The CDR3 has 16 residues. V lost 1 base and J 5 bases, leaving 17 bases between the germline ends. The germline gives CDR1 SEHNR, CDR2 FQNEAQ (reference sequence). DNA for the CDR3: TGTGCCAGCAGCTTAGGAGGTGGGGGCCTGGCGGAGACCCAGTACTTC. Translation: CASSLGGGGLAETQYF. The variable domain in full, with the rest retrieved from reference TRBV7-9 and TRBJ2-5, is DTGVSQNPRHKITKRGQNVTFRCDPISEHNRLYWYRQTLGQGPEFLTYFQNEAQLEKSRLLSDRFSAERPKGSFSTLEIQRTEQGDSAMYLCASSLGGGGLAETQYFGPGTRLLVL.

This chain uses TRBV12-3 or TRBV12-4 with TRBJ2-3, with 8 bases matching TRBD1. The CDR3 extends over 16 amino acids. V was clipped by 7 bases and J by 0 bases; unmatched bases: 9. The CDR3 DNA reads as TGTGCCAGCATCCCTGCGACAGGGGCTAGCACAGATACGCAGTATTTT. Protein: CASIPATGASTDTQYF.

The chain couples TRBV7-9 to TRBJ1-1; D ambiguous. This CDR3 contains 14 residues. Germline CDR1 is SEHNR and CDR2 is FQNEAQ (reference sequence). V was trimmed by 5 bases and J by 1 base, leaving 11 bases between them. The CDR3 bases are TGTGCCAGCAGCCCCCGGGCCCAGAACACTGAAGCTTTCTTT. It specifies CASSPRAQNTEAFF.

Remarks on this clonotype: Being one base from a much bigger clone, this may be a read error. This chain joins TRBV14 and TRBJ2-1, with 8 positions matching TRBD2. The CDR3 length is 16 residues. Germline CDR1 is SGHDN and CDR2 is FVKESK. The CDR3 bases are TGTGTCAGCAGCCAGGTAGCGGGGCCGTACTACAATGAGCAGTTCTTC. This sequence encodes CVSSQVAGPYYNEQFF.

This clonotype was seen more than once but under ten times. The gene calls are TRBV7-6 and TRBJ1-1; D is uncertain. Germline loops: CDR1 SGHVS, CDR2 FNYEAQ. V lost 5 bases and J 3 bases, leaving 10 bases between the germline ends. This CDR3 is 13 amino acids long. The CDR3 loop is CASSNRADTEAFF. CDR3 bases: TGTGCCAGCAGCAACCGGGCGGACACTGAAGCTTTCTTT.

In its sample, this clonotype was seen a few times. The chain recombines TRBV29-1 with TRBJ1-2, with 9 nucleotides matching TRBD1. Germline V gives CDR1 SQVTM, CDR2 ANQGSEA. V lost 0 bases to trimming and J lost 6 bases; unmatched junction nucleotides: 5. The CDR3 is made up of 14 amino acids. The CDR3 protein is CSVEDLGTGNGYTF. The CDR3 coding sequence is TGCAGCGTTGAAGATTTGGGGACAGGGAATGGCTACACCTTC. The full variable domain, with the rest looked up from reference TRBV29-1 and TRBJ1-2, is SAVISQKPSRDICQRGTSLTIQCQVDSQVTMMFWYRQQPGQSLTLIATANQGSEATYESGFVIDKFPISRPNLTFSTLTVSNMSPEDSSIYLCSVEDLGTGNGYTFGSGTRLTVV.

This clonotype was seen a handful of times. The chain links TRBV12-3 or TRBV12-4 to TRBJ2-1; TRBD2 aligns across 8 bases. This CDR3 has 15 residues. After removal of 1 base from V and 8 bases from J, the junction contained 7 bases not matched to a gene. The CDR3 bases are TGTGCCAGCAGTTTAGGTGGGACTAGAGTCCATGAGCAGTTCTTC. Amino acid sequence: CASSLGGTRVHEQFF.